Below, 20 T cell receptor beta chains from the same sample are listed, as sequenced in a study of T cells in Graves' hyperthyroidism and ophthalmopathy. Amplified TCR beta CDR3 regions came from RNA transcripts. The HTBI primer set drove a first-round RT-PCR of the TCR CDR3. TCRdb independently ran MiXCR on the multiplex PCR reads; one entry per CDR3 protein. The sample contains around 250,000 distinct CDR3 sequences, more than 14% of which appear only once. The source material was blood. The receptor source for this set is a woman aged 40 to 55 with Graves' hyperthyroidism that later progressed to Graves' ophthalmopathy.

This clonotype has at least ten counts. The chain carries TRBV20-1 and TRBJ2-1; D perhaps matches TRBD1 (6 bases). The CDR3 contains 13 residues. The ends were cut back, 1 base at V and 2 bases at J, with 6 bases in the middle. Germline assignment: CDR1 DFQATT and CDR2 SNEGSKA (reference sequence). DNA of the CDR3: TGCAGTGCTAGAGGGACAGCCTACAATGAGCAGTTCTTC. Translating gives CSARGTAYNEQFF.

There are many counts of this clonotype. The chain carries TRBV3-1 and TRBJ2-1; D remains ambiguous. V shed 4 bases and J shed 4 bases, with 17 bases lying between them. The CDR3 totals 16 residues. In germline, CDR1 is LGHDT, CDR2 YNNKEL (reference sequence). Here the CDR3 reads CASSPNFLSRYNEQFF. DNA of the CDR3: TGTGCCAGCAGCCCAAACTTCCTTTCCCGTTACAATGAGCAGTTCTTC.

This chain uses TRBV2 with TRBJ1-5; D ambiguous. The V end lost 7 bases, the J end lost 4 bases, and 14 bases lay between the germline ends. This CDR3 spans 14 amino acids. Germline V gene lookup returns CDR1 SNHLY and CDR2 FYNNEI. The CDR3 nucleotides read TGTGCCAGCAAAGGGAGCGGAGGGAATCAGCCCCAGCATTTT. This codes for CASKGSGGNQPQHF.

This clonotype was detected ten times or more. The CDR3 nucleotides are TGTGCCTGGAGTGGAGGTCTGAACGGGGAGCTGTTTTTT. Protein product: CAWSGGLNGELFF. The genes are TRBV30 and TRBJ2-2, with D hard to call. The V end was cut by 1 base, the J end by 7 bases, with 10 bases between. The CDR3 extends over 13 amino acids. Per the germline V gene, CDR1 is GTSNPN and CDR2 is SVGIG (reference sequence).

CDR3 DNA: TGTGCCACCAGTGACCGGGACAGTGGCTACGAGCAGTACTTC. It translates to CATSDRDSGYEQYF. V usage is TRBV24-1 and J usage is TRBJ2-7; 7 positions agree with TRBD1. The CDR3 loop spans 14 amino acids. The germline gives CDR1 KGHDR, CDR2 SFDVKD. The junction had 5 bases not matched to a gene; V was cut back by 4 bases and J by 3 bases.

This clonotype was counted many times. The chain uses TRBV2 and TRBJ2-5; tentatively, D is TRBD2 (5 bases). This CDR3 contains 14 residues. Germline CDR1 reads SNHLY; CDR2 reads FYNNEI. V lost 5 bases, J lost 5 bases, and 15 bases lay in between. The CDR3 DNA reads TGTGCCAGCAGTTTTCTAGGAGGTTCGGAGACCCAGTACTTC. Translation gives CASSFLGGSETQYF.

This clonotype was observed a few times. V is TRBV18 and J is TRBJ2-1; D gene ambiguous. The CDR3 consists of 15 residues. V was clipped by 1 base and J by 1 base, with 8 bases between them. CDR1 KGHSH and CDR2 LQKENI come from the germline V gene. This chain's CDR3 is CASSPQGTSYNEQFF. For the CDR3, the DNA is TGTGCCAGCTCACCACAGGGAACGTCCTACAATGAGCAGTTCTTC.

This clonotype was seen many times. The chain links TRBV11-2 to TRBJ1-4; 10 bases align to TRBD1. This CDR3 spans 15 amino acids. V lost 2 bases to trimming and J lost 6 bases; unmatched junction nucleotides: 3. Germline CDR1 reads SGHAT; CDR2 reads FQNNGV. The CDR3 nucleotides read TGTGCCAGCAGCTTAAGGGGACAGGGGCATGAAAAACTGTTTTTT. This encodes CASSLRGQGHEKLFF.

This chain links TRBV4-1 with TRBJ2-3; TRBD1 matches at 8 bases. CDR3 length: 12 amino acids. Germline trimming cut 4 bases from V and 9 bases from J; bases unmatched to any gene: 3. Germline V lookup: CDR1 MGHRA, CDR2 YSYEKL. As DNA, the CDR3 is TGCGCCAGCAGCCGGGACAGGAGGACGCAGTATTTT. This codes for CASSRDRRTQYF.

This chain joins TRBV10-3 and TRBJ2-4, with D possibly TRBD1 on 5 matching bases. The germline CDR1 and CDR2 sequences are ENHRY and SYGVKD. The CDR3 consists of 15 residues. The germline V and J ends were trimmed by 0 bases and 1 base, with 7 bases remaining between them. CDR3 sequence reads: CAISESGRAKNIQYF. CDR3 sequence (DNA): TGTGCCATCAGTGAGTCGGGGCGGGCCAAAAACATTCAGTACTTC.

This clonotype showed up just a few times. A much larger clone is a single base away; this may be a read error. V and J are TRBV7-2 and TRBJ2-7; the match to TRBD1 covers 7 bases. The CDR3 totals 13 residues. CDR1 and CDR2 (germline): SGHTA, FQGNSA. CDR3: CASSKDRSYEQCF. For the CDR3, the DNA is TGTGCCAGCAGTAAGGACAGGTCCTACGAGCAGTGCTTC.

In this sample, this clonotype turned up many times. One junction end does not reproduce the germline sequence, and a read error may be involved. The genes are TRBV27 and TRBJ2-7, with 7 bases matching TRBD1. Germline V lookup: CDR1 MNHEY, CDR2 SMNVEV (reference sequence). The CDR3 is 16 amino acids. The CDR3 spells CASRLSPQGPSYEQYF. The DNA of the CDR3 is TGTGCCAGCAGGTTATCGCCACAGGGGCCCTCCTACGAGCAGTACTTC.

This clonotype was found many times. The chain joins TRBV12-5 to TRBJ1-1; no definite D call. This CDR3 comprises 14 residues. CDR1 is LGHNT, CDR2 FRNRAP, per germline. V was pared by 6 bases and J by 10 bases, with 21 bases between. CDR3 bases: TGTGCTAGTGGATCCTCAATAAATGCAGTTGGAGCTTTCTTT. This sequence encodes CASGSSINAVGAFF. Full variable domain (outside the CDR3, taken from reference TRBV12-5 and TRBJ1-1): DARVTQTPRHKVTEMGQEVTMRCQPILGHNTVFWYRQTMMQGLELLAYFRNRAPLDDSGMPKDRFSAEMPDATLATLKIQPSEPRDSAVYFCASGSSINAVGAFFGQGTRLTVV.

This clonotype was recorded a few times. V and J are TRBV4-1 and TRBJ1-5; 8 bases are a match to TRBD1. With 3 bases clipped from V and 6 bases from J, the junction kept 10 bases outside the gene matches. Germline CDR1 MGHRA, CDR2 YSYEKL. The CDR3 contains 16 residues. The CDR3 here is CASSQQAGGYSQPQHF. For the CDR3, the DNA is TGCGCCAGCAGCCAGCAGGCAGGGGGCTACAGTCAGCCCCAGCATTTT.

Ten or more counts support this clonotype. CDR3 protein: CASSDGSGRETQYF. CDR3 in DNA: TGTGCCAGCAGTGATGGATCGGGACGAGAGACCCAGTACTTC. The chain joins TRBV2 to TRBJ2-5; D tentatively fits TRBD1 or TRBD2 (5 bases each). CDR3 size: 14 residues. V gave up 3 bases and J gave up 4 bases, with 12 bases separating them. Germline assignment: CDR1 SNHLY and CDR2 FYNNEI.

This clonotype was recorded many times. The chain recombines TRBV20-1 with TRBJ1-6; D is unresolved. Germline values: CDR1 DFQATT, CDR2 SNEGSKA (reference sequence). The V end was cut by 5 bases, the J end by 3 bases, with 11 bases between. This CDR3 has 14 residues. In nucleotides, the CDR3 is TGCAGTGCTTTGAGTCTCCTCTATAATTCACCCCTCCACTTT. It codes for CSALSLLYNSPLHF.

The chain carries TRBV7-9 and TRBJ1-4; D gene unclear. V shed 5 bases and J shed 10 bases, with 11 bases lying between them. The CDR3 is 12 amino acids. CDR1 is SEHNR and CDR2 is FQNEAQ in the germline V gene (reference sequence). In DNA form, the CDR3 reads TGTGCCAGCAGCCCGAATTTTGGAAAACTGTTTTTT. Its protein product is CASSPNFGKLFF. Supplemented by reference TRBV7-9 and TRBJ1-4, the full variable domain reads DTGVSQNPRHKITKRGQNVTFRCDPISEHNRLYWYRQTLGQGPEFLTYFQNEAQLEKSRLLSDRFSAERPKGSFSTLEIQRTEQGDSAMYLCASSPNFGKLFFGSGTQLSVL.

Comments on this clonotype: One end of the junction is discordant with germline, which a read error may explain. V gene TRBV7-3 combines with J gene TRBJ2-7, with D possibly matching TRBD1 (7 bases). Germline lookup yields CDR1 SGHTA and CDR2 FQGTGA. This CDR3 comprises 16 residues. CDR3 amino acids: CASSSPPGQLDYEQCF. CDR3 nucleotides: TGTGCCAGCAGCTCGCCCCCGGGACAGCTGGACTACGAGCAGTGCTTC. The full variable domain, completed using reference TRBV7-3 and TRBJ2-7, is GAGVSQTPSNKVTEKGKYVELRCDPISGHTALYWYRQSLGQGPEFLIYFQGTGAADDSGLPNDRFFAVRPEGSVSTLKIQRTERGDSAVYLCASSSPPGQLDYEQCFGPGTRLTVT.

This clonotype was counted many times. This rearrangement joins TRBV3-1 to TRBJ2-7; 12 bases match TRBD2. The CDR3 has 18 amino acids. Trimming at V came to 4 bases and at J to 4 bases, leaving 14 bases not matched to a gene. Germline V lookup: CDR1 LGHDT, CDR2 YNNKEL (reference sequence). Here the CDR3 DNA reads TGTGCCAGCAGCCTCGGACTAGCGGGACTCGTAATCTATTACGAGCAGTACTTC. Residues: CASSLGLAGLVIYYEQYF.

This clonotype was found many times. The chain is built from TRBV2 and TRBJ2-3; weak D call: TRBD2 (6 bases). The V gene's germline CDR1 is SNHLY and CDR2 FYNNEI. Trimming pared 10 bases from V and 4 bases from J, leaving 12 bases between. This CDR3 comprises 12 residues. The CDR3 loop reads CATRDFADTQYF. As DNA, the CDR3 is TGTGCCACGCGGGACTTCGCAGATACGCAGTATTTT.